The present T cell receptor beta chain was sequenced within a study of blood T cells in healthy people across ages. Study-level information: Template switching captured about one barcoded beta molecule per two T cells.

A second PCR of about 6 to 12 cycles used a sample-barcoded 5' primer and a J-beta primer mix. TCRdb re-derived calls from the 5' RACE reads in MiXCR, one entry per CDR3 protein. Among 800,000 or so distinct CDR3 sequences listed, about half were seen once. The sample holds a few counts of this clonotype. V was cut by 6 bases and J by 5 bases, with 11 bases left in between. CDR1 is SGHNT, CDR2 YYREEE, per germline (reference sequence). CDR3 length equals 12 residues. The V gene is TRBV5-4, the J gene TRBJ2-5; possible D gene TRBD2, 6 bases. The source of this sequence is a man at least 80 years old in good health. Sequencing was carried out using blood. CDR3 in amino acids: CASTPGGETQYF. The CDR3 coding sequence is TGTGCCAGCACCCCAGGAGGGGAGACCCAGTACTTC.